The 2 T cell receptor beta chains listed next were all sequenced from one sample in a study of T cell responses to AZD1222 COVID-19 vaccine. The table came from immunoSEQ multiplex PCR; TCRdb's copy has only in-frame clones and leaves some out. In the table there are around 100,000 clones, about 86% of which are singletons. The sequencing here drew on peripheral blood, taken on day 0 of AZD1222 vaccination. All receptors derive from an adult in good health.

The gene calls are TRBV5-1 and TRBJ1-2; D is unclear. The germline gives CDR1 SGHRS, CDR2 YFSETQ. Trimming took off 1 base at V and 5 bases at J, with 6 bases between the two ends. The CDR3 is 12 residues long. CDR3 sequence reads: CASSLNDYGYTF. In DNA form, the CDR3 reads TGCGCCAGCAGCTTGAATGATTATGGCTACACCTTC.

The chain employs TRBV11-3 and TRBJ1-1; tentative D call: TRBD1 (6 bases). Per germline, CDR1 SGHNT and CDR2 YENEEA. V dropped 7 bases and J dropped 4 bases, with 19 bases sitting between them. The CDR3 loop spans 15 amino acids. DNA for the CDR3: TGTGCCAGCAACCCAGGGGCGGTTACAGGCACTGAAGCTTTCTTT. It translates to CASNPGAVTGTEAFF.